The T cell receptor beta chain under discussion was sequenced for a study of shared clonotypes between healthy human individuals. The method was immunoSEQ multiplex PCR; TCRdb's version includes in-frame clones alone and lacks a portion of them. The sample holds about 490,000 clones, over 70% seen once. The CDR3 sequence is 14 residues long. Trimming removed 4 bases at V and 3 bases at J, with 12 bases between. CDR1 is KGHSH, CDR2 LQKENI, per germline. V gene TRBV18 combines with J gene TRBJ1-2, with D unresolved. The material sequenced was PBMCs. The TCR comes from a woman aged 40 to 55 in good health. Some clones in this sample may be carry-over from other donors' samples. CDR3 protein: CASSLSGLDYGYTF. As DNA, the CDR3 is TGTGCCAGCTCACTATCGGGTCTGGACTATGGCTACACCTTC. Drawing the rest from reference TRBV18 and TRBJ1-2, the complete variable domain is NAGVMQNPRHLVRRRGQEARLRCSPMKGHSHVYWYRQLPEEGLKFMVYLQKENIIDESGMPKERFSAEFPKEGPSILRIQQVVRGDSAAYFCASSLSGLDYGYTFGSGTRLTVV.